This T cell receptor (beta chain) was recorded in a study of blood T cells in healthy people across ages. About the research overall: In model experiments, template switching was able to capture about one barcoded beta molecule for every two T cells that were present.

A second PCR, run for about 7 to 11 cycles, used a sample-barcoded 5' primer plus a J-beta primer mix. Via MiXCR, TCRdb re-called the 5' RACE reads, giving one row per CDR3 protein. Of about a million distinct CDR3 sequences in the sample, about 44% were seen once. CDR3 length: 13 residues. V gave up 7 bases and J gave up 2 bases; unmatched junction bases: 7. In germline, CDR1 is SQVTM, CDR2 ANQGSEA. Caucasian individuals from Russia who were healthy and aged about 6 to 95 acted as donors. Each donor had 9 to 10 milliliters of peripheral blood drawn. In this sample, this clonotype turned up a few times.

The chain has TRBV29-1 and TRBJ2-7, with 8 bases lining up with TRBD1. The TCR sequence derives from a man younger than 45 in good health. The specimen sequenced was blood. CDR3 DNA: TGCAGCGCTGCGACAGGGGTCCCCTACGAGCAGTACTTC. This encodes CSAATGVPYEQYF.